A selection of T cell receptor beta chains follows, all from one sample in a study of CD8+ T cells in alopecia areata. Clones were read by immunoSEQ multiplex PCR, and TCRdb kept only the in-frame ones, dropping some. The table lists about 110,000 clones, around 55% of them singletons. The sequencing input was CD8+ T cells sorted from blood. The origin of the receptors is a human donor in good health. Both conserved end residues are part of each CDR3. Each record gives: D gene, clone size, V gene, J gene, CDR3 DNA, CDR3 protein. D genes are given only for firm matches. Part of the rows lack a size; the others show once, few, many or a class for expanded clones.

>.|few|TRBV27|TRBJ1-2
TGTGCCAGCAGTCCCGACAGATGGAGCGATGGCTACACCTTC
CASSPDRWSDGYTF
>.|.|TRBV7-6|TRBJ2-1
TGTGCCAGCAGCTTTCCCTACAATGAGCAGTTCTTC
CASSFPYNEQFF
>.|.|TRBV2|TRBJ2-7
TGTGCCAGCAAGGCCTACGAGCAGTACTTC
CASKAYEQYF
>TRBD2|.|TRBV13|TRBJ2-1
TGTGCCAGCAGCTGGACCCTTAGCGGGGGGACCCCCAATGAGCAGTTCTTC
CASSWTLSGGTPNEQFF
>.|.|TRBV4-3|TRBJ2-7
TGCGCCAGCAGCCAAGATCGGACCGCTTGGGACGAGCAGTACTTC
CASSQDRTAWDEQYF
>.|.|TRBV7-2|TRBJ2-4
TGTGCCAGCAGCGACCCACAGGGTGGCATTCAGTACTTC
CASSDPQGGIQYF
>.|.|TRBV28|TRBJ2-7
TGTGCCAGCAGTCCCTCGGGGCGGGTAGGACAAGAGCAGTACTTC
CASSPSGRVGQEQYF
>.|.|TRBV19|TRBJ1-1
TGTGCCAGCAGTTGGGAGGGGAACACTGAAGCTTTCTTT
CASSWEGNTEAFF
>.|.|TRBV4-1|TRBJ1-3
TGCGCCAGCAGCCTGGACGGAAGCTCTGGAAACACCATATATTTT
CASSLDGSSGNTIYF
>.|.|TRBV7-2|TRBJ2-7
TGTGCCAGCAGCTTTGGGGCCTCCTACGAGCAGTACTTC
CASSFGASYEQYF
>.|.|TRBV10-3|TRBJ2-5
TGTGCCATCAGTGACGAGGGGGGAGAGACCCAGTACTTC
CAISDEGGETQYF
>TRBD1|.|TRBV7-8|TRBJ2-5
TGTGCCAGCAGCCCCGCGAGGACAGGGGAAGTAGAGACCCAGTACTTC
CASSPARTGEVETQYF
>TRBD1|.|TRBV2|TRBJ2-7
TGTGCCAGCACCCTCGGACTGGACAGGGTGGAGAGAGAGCAGTACTTC
CASTLGLDRVEREQYF
>TRBD1|.|TRBV19|TRBJ1-1
TGTGCCAGTAGTATTACCGGGACAGGGCTCACTGAAGCTTTCTTT
CASSITGTGLTEAFF
>.|once|TRBV30|TRBJ2-2
TGTGCCTGGGGGCTGGGGGGCTCCGGGGAGCTGTTTTTT
CAWGLGGSGELFF
>TRBD2|once|TRBV13|TRBJ2-1
TGTGCCAGCAGCTTAGCGGGGGGAGCCCCGGGCAATGAGCAGTTCTTC
CASSLAGGAPGNEQFF
>TRBD2|.|TRBV11-2|TRBJ2-3
TGTGCCAGCAGCGGACTAGCGGGCCCAAGCACAGATACGCAGTATTTT
CASSGLAGPSTDTQYF
>TRBD2|.|TRBV11-2|TRBJ2-3
TGTGCCAGCAGCATAGGCGGGGGGTCTAGCACAGATACGCAGTATTTT
CASSIGGGSSTDTQYF
>TRBD1|.|TRBV13|TRBJ2-7
TGTGCCAGCAGCTATGACAGGGGCAGGTACGAGCAGTACTTC
CASSYDRGRYEQYF
>.|.|TRBV13|TRBJ2-7
TGTGCCAGCAGCTTAGGGCAGGGTCGGTCCTACGAGCAGTACTTC
CASSLGQGRSYEQYF
>.|.|TRBV7-2|TRBJ1-6
TGTGCCAGCAGCCGTAAGGCCCCGGGGGATAATTCACCCCTCCACTTT
CASSRKAPGDNSPLHF
>.|once|TRBV25-1|TRBJ1-2
TGTGCCAGCAGTGAATACGCCTCAGGGTGGGGAGGCTACACCTTC
CASSEYASGWGGYTF